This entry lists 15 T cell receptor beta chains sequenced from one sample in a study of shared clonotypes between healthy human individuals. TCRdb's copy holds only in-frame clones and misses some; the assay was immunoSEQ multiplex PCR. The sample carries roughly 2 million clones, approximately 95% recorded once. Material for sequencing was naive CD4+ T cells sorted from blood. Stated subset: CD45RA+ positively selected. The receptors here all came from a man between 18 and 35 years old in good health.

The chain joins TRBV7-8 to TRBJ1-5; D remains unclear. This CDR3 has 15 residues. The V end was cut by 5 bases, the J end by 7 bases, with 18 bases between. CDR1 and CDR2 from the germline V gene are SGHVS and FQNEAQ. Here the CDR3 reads CASSARFRSGQPQHF. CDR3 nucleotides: TGTGCCAGCAGCGCGCGTTTCCGATCGGGCCAGCCCCAGCATTTT. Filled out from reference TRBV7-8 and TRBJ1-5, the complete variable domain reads GAGVSQSPRYKVAKRGQDVALRCDPISGHVSLFWYQQALGQGPEFLTYFQNEAQLDKSGLPSDRFFAERPEGSVSTLKIQRTQQEDSAVYLCASSARFRSGQPQHFGDGTRLSIL.

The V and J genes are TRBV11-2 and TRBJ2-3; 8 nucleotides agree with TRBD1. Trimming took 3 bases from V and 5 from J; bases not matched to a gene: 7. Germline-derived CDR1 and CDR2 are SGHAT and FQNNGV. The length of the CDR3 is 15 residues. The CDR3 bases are TGTGCCAGCAGCTTTACCAGGGGGCGGATAGATACGCAGTATTTT. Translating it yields CASSFTRGRIDTQYF.

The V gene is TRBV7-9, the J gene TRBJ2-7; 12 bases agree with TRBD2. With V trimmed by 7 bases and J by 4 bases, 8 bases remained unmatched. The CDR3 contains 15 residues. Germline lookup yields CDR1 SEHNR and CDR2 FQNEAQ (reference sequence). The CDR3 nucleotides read TGTGCCAGCACCCTAGCGGGAGGGCCGGAGTACGAGCAGTACTTC. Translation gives CASTLAGGPEYEQYF.

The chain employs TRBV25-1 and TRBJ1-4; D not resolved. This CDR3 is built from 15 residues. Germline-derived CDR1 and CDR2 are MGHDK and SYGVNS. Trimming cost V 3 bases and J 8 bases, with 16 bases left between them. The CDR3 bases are TGTGCCAGCAGTGACCCTCGGGTCCGGCCCGAAAAACTGTTTTTT. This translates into CASSDPRVRPEKLFF.

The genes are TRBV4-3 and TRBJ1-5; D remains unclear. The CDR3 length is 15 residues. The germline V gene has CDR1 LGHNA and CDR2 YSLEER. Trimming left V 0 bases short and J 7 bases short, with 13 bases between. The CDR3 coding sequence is TGCGCCAGCAGCCAAGATATGATCACCTACCAGCCCCAGCATTTT. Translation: CASSQDMITYQPQHF.

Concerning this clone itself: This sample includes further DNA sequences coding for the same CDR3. The CDR3 coding sequence is TGTGCCAGCTCACTCGACAGGGATCAGCCCCAGCATTTT. It encodes CASSLDRDQPQHF. This sequence joins TRBV18 and TRBJ1-5; 7 bases agree with TRBD1. V shed 4 bases and J 5 bases; nucleotides not matched to a gene: 2. The CDR3 is 13 amino acids. In germline, CDR1 is KGHSH, CDR2 LQKENI.

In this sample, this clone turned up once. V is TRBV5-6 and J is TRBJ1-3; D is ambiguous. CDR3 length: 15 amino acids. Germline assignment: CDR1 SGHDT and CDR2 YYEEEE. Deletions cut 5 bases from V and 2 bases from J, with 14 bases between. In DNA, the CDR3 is TGTGCCAGCAGTTCACCCGGTCGGACTGGAAACACCATATATTTT. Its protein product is CASSSPGRTGNTIYF. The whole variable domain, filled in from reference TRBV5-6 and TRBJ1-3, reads DAGVTQSPTHLIKTRGQQVTLRCSPKSGHDTVSWYQQALGQGPQFIFQYYEEEERQRGNFPDRFSGHQFPNYSSELNVNALLLGDSALYLCASSSPGRTGNTIYFGEGSWLTVV.

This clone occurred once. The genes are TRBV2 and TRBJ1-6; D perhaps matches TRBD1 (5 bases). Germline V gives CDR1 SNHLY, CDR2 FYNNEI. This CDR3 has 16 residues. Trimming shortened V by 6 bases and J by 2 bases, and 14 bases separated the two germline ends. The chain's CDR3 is CASREGRGAYNSPLHF. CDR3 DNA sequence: TGTGCCAGCAGGGAGGGGCGGGGCGCCTATAATTCACCCCTCCACTTT.

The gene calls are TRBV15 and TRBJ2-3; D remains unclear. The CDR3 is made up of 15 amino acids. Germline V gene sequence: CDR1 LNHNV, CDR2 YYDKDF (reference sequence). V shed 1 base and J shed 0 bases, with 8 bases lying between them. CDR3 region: CATSRGRASTDTQYF. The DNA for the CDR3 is TGTGCCACCAGCAGAGGTCGTGCTAGCACAGATACGCAGTATTTT.

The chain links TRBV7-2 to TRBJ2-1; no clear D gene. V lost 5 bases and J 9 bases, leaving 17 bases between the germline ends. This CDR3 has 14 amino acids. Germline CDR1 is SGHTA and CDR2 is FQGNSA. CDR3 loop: CASSPDPLRAEQFF. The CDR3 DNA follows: TGTGCCAGCAGCCCAGACCCGCTAAGGGCTGAGCAGTTCTTC.

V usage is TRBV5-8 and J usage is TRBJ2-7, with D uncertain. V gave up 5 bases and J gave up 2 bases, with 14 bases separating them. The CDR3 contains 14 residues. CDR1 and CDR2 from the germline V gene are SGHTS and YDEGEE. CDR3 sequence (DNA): TGTGCCAGCAGTACCCGGAGTCGGACCTACGAGCAGTACTTC. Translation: CASSTRSRTYEQYF.

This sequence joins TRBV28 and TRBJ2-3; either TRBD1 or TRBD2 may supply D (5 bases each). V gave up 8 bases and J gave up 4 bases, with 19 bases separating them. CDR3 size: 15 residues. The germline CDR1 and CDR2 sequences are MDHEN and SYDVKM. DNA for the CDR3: TGTGCCAGCTATACGATGTGGGGACGGGCAGATACGCAGTATTTT. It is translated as CASYTMWGRADTQYF. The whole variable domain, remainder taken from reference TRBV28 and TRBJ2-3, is DVKVTQSSRYLVKRTGEKVFLECVQDMDHENMFWYRQDPGLGLRLIYFSYDVKMKEKGDIPEGYSVSREKKERFSLILESASTNQTSMYLCASYTMWGRADTQYFGPGTRLTVL.

The CDR3 DNA reads as TGTGCTAGTGCCCCGGCCGCAGGGGCTGCTGGGGCCAACGTCCTGACTTTC. Protein: CASAPAAGAAGANVLTF. The chain recombines TRBV12-5 with TRBJ2-6; D may be TRBD1 (6 bases). Trimming took off 7 bases at V and 2 bases at J, with 18 bases between the two ends. Germline V gene sequence: CDR1 LGHNT, CDR2 FRNRAP. The CDR3 extends over 17 amino acids.

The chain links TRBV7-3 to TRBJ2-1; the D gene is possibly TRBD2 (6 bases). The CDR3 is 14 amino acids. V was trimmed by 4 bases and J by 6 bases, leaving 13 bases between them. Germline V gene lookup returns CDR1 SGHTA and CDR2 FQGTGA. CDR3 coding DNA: TGTGCCAGCAGCTCAGGAGGGCCCTTCAATGAGCAGTTCTTC. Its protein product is CASSSGGPFNEQFF.

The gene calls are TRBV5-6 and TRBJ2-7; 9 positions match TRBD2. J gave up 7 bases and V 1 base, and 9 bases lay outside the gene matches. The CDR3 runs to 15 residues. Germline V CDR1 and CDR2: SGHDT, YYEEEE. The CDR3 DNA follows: TGTGCCAGCAGCTTGTTGGTTAGCGGGAGTCAAGAGCAGTACTTC. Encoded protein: CASSLLVSGSQEQYF.